This T cell receptor beta chain came from a study of T cells in Graves' hyperthyroidism and ophthalmopathy. For the study at large: Before any treatment, at initial diagnosis, peripheral blood was collected. The study, taken as a whole, reports: Researchers found most expanded thyroid clonotypes above 0.001 in blood as well.

Points on this clonotype: Its antigen is unidentified.

The germline CDR1 and CDR2 sequences are MNHEY and SMNVEV (reference sequence). The V and J ends lost 2 bases and 5 bases respectively, with 4 bases between them. This CDR3 has 13 amino acids. Amplified TCR beta CDR3 regions came from RNA transcripts. First-round RT-PCR of the TCR CDR3 relied on the HTBI primer set. TCRdb re-called the multiplex PCR reads with MiXCR, one entry per CDR3 protein. The data hold roughly 720,000 distinct CDR3 sequences, with roughly a sixth observed a single time. The receptor comes from a man aged 50-60 years with Graves' hyperthyroidism. The chain links TRBV27 to TRBJ1-6; D not certain. The source material was blood. The CDR3 sequence is CASSLGHNSPLHF. The CDR3 nucleotides are TGTGCCAGCAGTTTAGGTCATAATTCACCCCTCCACTTT.